This TCR beta chain was found in a study of blood T cell repertoires in COVID-19. The repertoire was sequenced with immunoSEQ multiplex PCR; TCRdb's copy has only in-frame clones and lacks some. In the table there are approximately 160,000 clones, approximately 88% of which are singletons. Germline V gene lookup returns CDR1 MNHEY and CDR2 SVGAGI. This CDR3 is 13 amino acids long. Trimming took 8 bases from V and 0 from J, leaving 11 bases between them. About this clone itself: The sample holds other DNA sequences that translate to the same CDR3.

The clonotype comes from an older woman with acute or convalescent COVID-19. Material: peripheral blood. The gene calls are TRBV6-5 and TRBJ2-7, with D tentatively TRBD1 (6 bases). In DNA, the CDR3 is TGTGCCAGCCTAGGGGGTAGCTCCTACGAGCAGTACTTC. It specifies CASLGGSSYEQYF.